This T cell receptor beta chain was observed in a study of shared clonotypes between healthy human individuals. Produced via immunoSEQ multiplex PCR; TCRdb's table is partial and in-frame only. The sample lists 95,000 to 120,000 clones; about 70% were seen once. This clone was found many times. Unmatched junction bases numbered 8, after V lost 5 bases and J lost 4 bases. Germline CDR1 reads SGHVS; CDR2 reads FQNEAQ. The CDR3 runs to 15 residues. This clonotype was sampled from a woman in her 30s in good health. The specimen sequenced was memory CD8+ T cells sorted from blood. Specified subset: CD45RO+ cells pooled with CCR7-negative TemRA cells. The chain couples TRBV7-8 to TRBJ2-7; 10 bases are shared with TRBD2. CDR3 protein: CASSQRTSGRYEQYF. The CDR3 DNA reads TGTGCCAGCAGCCAGAGGACTAGCGGACGATACGAGCAGTACTTC.